This record concerns one TCR beta chain sequence. The antigen is undetermined. This CDR3 contains 13 residues. Per the germline V gene, CDR1 is MGHRA and CDR2 is YSYEKL. V was clipped by 4 bases and J by 5 bases, with 12 bases between them. Clones were read by immunoSEQ multiplex PCR, and TCRdb kept only the in-frame ones, dropping some. The top ten clones hold 0.37% of a sample with about 2.3 million clones, around 92% of them seen once. Memory CD4+ cells were the fraction left after CD45RA+ naive selection. The source of the sample is a study of shared clonotypes between healthy human individuals. Whole-study context: The donor pool was made up of two women and a few men aged 18 to 49.

Overall study findings and caveats: Deeper or shallower sequencing was expected to change how clonotypes are shared among donors.

The chain uses TRBV4-1 and TRBJ2-7, with TRBD1 as a possible D gene (5 bases). This receptor was taken from a man aged 18 to 30 in good health. Some clones in this sample may be carry-over from other donors' samples. Sequenced: naive CD4+ T cells from PBMCs. Noted subset: CD45RA+ positively selected. Here the CDR3 DNA reads TGCGCCAGCAGCCCCACAGGATCCCACGAGCAGTACTTC. The encoded protein is CASSPTGSHEQYF.